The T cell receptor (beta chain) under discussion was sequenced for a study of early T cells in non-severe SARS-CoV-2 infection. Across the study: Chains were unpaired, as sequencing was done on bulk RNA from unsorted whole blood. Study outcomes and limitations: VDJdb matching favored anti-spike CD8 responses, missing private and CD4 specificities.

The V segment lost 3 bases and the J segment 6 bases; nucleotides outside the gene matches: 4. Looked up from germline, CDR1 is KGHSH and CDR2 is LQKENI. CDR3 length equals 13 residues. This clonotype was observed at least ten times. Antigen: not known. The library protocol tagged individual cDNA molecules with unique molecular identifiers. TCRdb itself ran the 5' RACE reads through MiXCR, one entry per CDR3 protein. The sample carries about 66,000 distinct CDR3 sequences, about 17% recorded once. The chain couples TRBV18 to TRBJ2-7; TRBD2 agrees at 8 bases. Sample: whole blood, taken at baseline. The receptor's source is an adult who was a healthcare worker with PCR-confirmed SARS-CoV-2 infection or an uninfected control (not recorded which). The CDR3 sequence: CASSPSGRSEQYF. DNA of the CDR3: TGTGCCAGCTCACCCAGCGGGAGATCCGAGCAGTACTTC.